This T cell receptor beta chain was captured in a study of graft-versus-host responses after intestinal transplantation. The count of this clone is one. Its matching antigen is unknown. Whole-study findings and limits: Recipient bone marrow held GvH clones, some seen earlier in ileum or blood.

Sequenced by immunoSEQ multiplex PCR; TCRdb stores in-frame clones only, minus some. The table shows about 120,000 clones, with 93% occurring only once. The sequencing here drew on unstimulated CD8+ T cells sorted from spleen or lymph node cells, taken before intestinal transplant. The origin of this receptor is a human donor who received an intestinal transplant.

DNA for the CDR3: TGTGCCTGGAGGGAGACAGGTGAGGGGGCCAACGTCCTGACTTTC. It is translated as CAWRETGEGANVLTF. The gene calls are TRBV30 and TRBJ2-6; tentatively, D is TRBD1 (6 bases). V was trimmed by 3 bases and J by 4 bases, leaving 13 bases between them. The CDR3 consists of 15 residues. Germline V gives CDR1 GTSNPN, CDR2 SVGIG (reference sequence).